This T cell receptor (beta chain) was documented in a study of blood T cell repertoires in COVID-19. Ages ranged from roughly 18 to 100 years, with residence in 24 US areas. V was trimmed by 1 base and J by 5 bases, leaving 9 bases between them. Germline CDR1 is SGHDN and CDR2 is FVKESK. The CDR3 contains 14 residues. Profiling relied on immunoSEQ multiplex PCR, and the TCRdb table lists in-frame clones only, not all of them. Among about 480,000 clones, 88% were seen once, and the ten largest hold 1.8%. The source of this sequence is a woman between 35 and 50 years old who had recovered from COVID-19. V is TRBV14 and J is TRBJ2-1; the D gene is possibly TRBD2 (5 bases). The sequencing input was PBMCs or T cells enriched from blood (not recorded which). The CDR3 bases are TGTGCCAGCAGCCAAGGCGGTAGCGACAATGAGCAGTTCTTC. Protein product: CASSQGGSDNEQFF.